The rows below give T cell receptor beta chains drawn from one sample of a study of blood T cell repertoires in COVID-19. Some clones are missing from TCRdb's copy, which holds only in-frame ones; the method was immunoSEQ multiplex PCR. In the table there are about 160,000 clones, approximately 80% of which are singletons. The sequencing sample was made of peripheral blood. Source of these receptors: a woman between 40 and 55 years old with COVID-19, enrolled during active disease. CDR3s include the opening cysteine and the closing phenylalanine or tryptophan. Each record gives: J gene, clone size, D gene, V gene, CDR3 DNA, CDR3 protein. D genes are given only for firm matches. The size of a clone is reported for some rows only, either as once, few or many, or as a class for expanded clones.

TRBJ1-1 | NA | NA | TRBV2 | TGTGCCAGCATAAACTCGGTGAACACTGAAGCTTTCTTT | CASINSVNTEAFF
TRBJ2-5 | many | NA | TRBV7-8 | TGTGCCACCGAGTGGAGGGAGACCCAGTACTTC | CATEWRETQYF
TRBJ2-3 | NA | TRBD2 | TRBV7-8 | TGTGCCAGCAGCGACGTCAGAGCGGGGGATCTGCGGGATACGCAGTATTTT | CASSDVRAGDLRDTQYF
TRBJ1-6 | NA | TRBD1 | TRBV9 | TGTGCCAGCAGCGTCCACCGGGACAGGGCCGAATCACCCCTCCACTTT | CASSVHRDRAESPLHF
TRBJ2-5 | NA | TRBD1 | TRBV27 | TGTGCCAGCAAATTGACAGGGGCCGTGGGGACCCAGTACTTC | CASKLTGAVGTQYF
TRBJ1-2 | NA | TRBD1 | TRBV6-6 | TGTGCCAGCAGCACAACAGGGGACCATGGCTACACCTTC | CASSTTGDHGYTF
TRBJ1-6 | NA | TRBD1 | TRBV27 | TGTGCCAGCAGTCCGTCGACAGGGAATTCACCCCTCCACTTT | CASSPSTGNSPLHF
TRBJ1-6 | NA | NA | TRBV3-1/TRBV3-2 | TGTGCCAGCAGCCAAGAGGGACTCCAATCACCCCTCCACTTT | CASSQEGLQSPLHF
TRBJ2-7 | NA | TRBD2 | TRBV28 | TGTGCCAGCAGTACGCAGACTAGCGGGAGATCCCGCGAGCAGTACTTC | CASSTQTSGRSREQYF
TRBJ1-1 | NA | NA | TRBV7-9 | TGTGCCAGCAGCTTCAGGAGGGTGGGGAACACTGAAGCTTTCTTT | CASSFRRVGNTEAFF
TRBJ2-4 | NA | TRBD2 | TRBV29-1 | TGCAGCGTCGGGGGGTTCGACATTCAGTACTTC | CSVGGFDIQYF
TRBJ1-2 | once | NA | TRBV2 | TGTGCCAGCAGCCCCTTTGCCACGGACACCTTC | CASSPFATDTF
TRBJ1-1 | NA | NA | TRBV30 | TGTGCCTGGAGTGGTCCGGGGACTGAAGCTTTCTTT | CAWSGPGTEAFF
TRBJ2-1 | NA | TRBD2 | TRBV7-9 | TGTGCCAGCAGCTCACGACTAGCGGGGGAGCAGTTCTTC | CASSSRLAGEQFF
TRBJ2-1 | once | TRBD2 | TRBV5-8 | TGTGCCAGCAGCTTGGTACGTCTAGCGGGGGCCAACTACAATGAGCAGTTCTTC | CASSLVRLAGANYNEQFF
TRBJ1-1 | NA | NA | TRBV30 | TGTGCCTGGAGTGGCGGTGACACTGAAGCTTTCTTT | CAWSGGDTEAFF
TRBJ2-7 | NA | TRBD2 | TRBV6-6 | TGTGCCAGCAGCCGACGGCCCGGCGGGACTAGCGGATACGAGCAGTACTTC | CASSRRPGGTSGYEQYF
TRBJ2-2 | NA | TRBD2 | TRBV19 | TGTGCCAGTAGTACCTCTAGCGGGAGGGGCGGGGAGCTGTTTTTT | CASSTSSGRGGELFF
TRBJ2-5 | NA | TRBD2 | TRBV11-2 | TGTGCCAGCAGCTTGGGGAGGCGGGGGGGTCCTCAAGAGACCCAGTACTTC | CASSLGRRGGPQETQYF
TRBJ2-1 | many | TRBD2 | TRBV7-2 | TGTGCCAGCAGCTTCCTTTGGGCGGGGGGATACAATGAGCAGTTCTTC | CASSFLWAGGYNEQFF
TRBJ1-5 | NA | TRBD1 | TRBV7-9 | TGTGCCAGCAGCTCGGACAGGGGTGTCAATCAGCCCCAGCATTTT | CASSSDRGVNQPQHF
TRBJ2-3 | NA | NA | TRBV6-6 | TGTGCCAGCAGTTACCCGGAGGGGGCTATTGCAGATACGCAGTATTTT | CASSYPEGAIADTQYF
TRBJ2-3 | NA | TRBD2 | TRBV5-8 | TGTGCCAGCAGCTCGACTAGCGGGAGATTGAGGACAGATACGCAGTATTTT | CASSSTSGRLRTDTQYF
TRBJ2-7 | NA | TRBD2 | TRBV5-6 | TGTGCCAGCAGCCTAGGACTAGCGGGGATCTACGAGCAGTACTTC | CASSLGLAGIYEQYF
TRBJ2-6 | NA | TRBD2 | TRBV13 | TGTGCCAGCAGCTTAGTACGAGCGGGAGGCCCCGGGGCCAACGTCCTGACTTTC | CASSLVRAGGPGANVLTF
TRBJ1-4 | NA | TRBD1 | TRBV2 | TGTGCCAGCAGTGGACAGGGGGCGGTTGAAAAACTGTTTTTT | CASSGQGAVEKLFF
TRBJ1-4 | NA | TRBD1 | TRBV5-5 | TGTGCCAGCAGCTTGAGGACAGGCGGTAATGAAAAACTGTTTTTT | CASSLRTGGNEKLFF
TRBJ1-1 | NA | NA | TRBV4-1 | TGCGCCAGCAGCCCGGGTGAGCCGAACACTGAAGCTTTCTTT | CASSPGEPNTEAFF
TRBJ2-5 | NA | NA | TRBV3-1/TRBV3-2 | TGTGCCAGCAGCCAATCTGGATGGCGGGAGACCCAGTACTTC | CASSQSGWRETQYF
TRBJ2-2 | NA | NA | TRBV7-6 | TGTGCCAGCAGCTTACAGGGTCTGAACACCGGGGAGCTGTTTTTT | CASSLQGLNTGELFF
TRBJ1-2 | NA | NA | TRBV14 | TGTGCCAGCAGCCAAGATCACGGCAGGGTCTACACCTTC | CASSQDHGRVYTF
TRBJ1-2 | NA | NA | TRBV4-1 | TGCGCCAGCAGCCAAGAGCGCGGCAGGGGCCCGGCTAACTATGGCTACACCTTC | CASSQERGRGPANYGYTF
TRBJ2-7 | NA | TRBD2 | TRBV10-3 | TGTGCCATCAGTGATAACCTAGCGGTATACGAGCAGTACTTC | CAISDNLAVYEQYF
TRBJ2-2 | NA | NA | TRBV12-3/TRBV12-4 | TGTGCCAGCAGTTGGGGGGAGGTCGGGGAGCTGTTTTTT | CASSWGEVGELFF
TRBJ1-1 | NA | NA | TRBV7-9 | TGTGCCAGCAGCCCTACCGGGGGCACTGAAGCTTTCTTT | CASSPTGGTEAFF
TRBJ1-5 | once | NA | TRBV24-1 | TGTGCCACCAGTGACCCCTCCCGGGATCAGCCCCAGCATTTT | CATSDPSRDQPQHF
TRBJ1-4 | NA | TRBD1 | TRBV7-8 | TGTGCCAGCAGCCCTAGGGTGGGACAGGGGAATGAAAAACTGTTTTTT | CASSPRVGQGNEKLFF
TRBJ2-2 | NA | NA | TRBV5-5 | TGTGCCAGCAGCTTGTCAAGCCAAACCACCGGGGAGCTGTTTTTT | CASSLSSQTTGELFF
TRBJ1-1 | NA | NA | TRBV27 | TGTGCCAGCAGTCTCTTAGGGGCAGTGGGGATGAGCACTGAAGCTTTCTTT | CASSLLGAVGMSTEAFF
TRBJ2-1 | NA | TRBD2 | TRBV20-1 | TGCAGTGCTAGTAGAGCGGGAGTAGGCGTCAATGAGCAGTTCTTC | CSASRAGVGVNEQFF
TRBJ2-7 | NA | NA | TRBV27 | TGTGCCAGCAGTTTAGGCCAATCCTACGAGCAGTACTTC | CASSLGQSYEQYF
TRBJ1-2 | NA | NA | TRBV2 | TGTGCCAGCTGCAACAGGGAGAACTATGGCTACACCTTC | CASCNRENYGYTF
TRBJ2-3 | NA | TRBD2 | TRBV6-1 | TGTGCCAGCAGTGAAAGGACTAGCGGGCCTCGGAACTGGGATACGCAGTATTTT | CASSERTSGPRNWDTQYF
TRBJ2-1 | NA | NA | TRBV30 | TGTGCCCAAGGGACTGGATACTACAATGAGCAGTTCTTC | CAQGTGYYNEQFF
TRBJ2-2 | few | NA | TRBV5-4 | TGTGCCAGCAGCTTGGGGCCTAGCGCACAGGTGACCGGGGAGCTGTTTTTT | CASSLGPSAQVTGELFF
TRBJ1-2 | NA | TRBD1 | TRBV7-3 | TGTGCCAGCAGCCCCGGGACAGGGGATTCCTATGGCTACACCTTC | CASSPGTGDSYGYTF
TRBJ2-3 | NA | TRBD2 | TRBV14 | TGTGCCAGCAGGAAGGGCCTAGCGGGAGTCTTTAAGCCAGATACGCAGTATTTT | CASRKGLAGVFKPDTQYF
TRBJ2-3 | NA | NA | TRBV6-4 | TGTGCCAGCAGTGACTCGACTACCACAGATACGCAGTATTTT | CASSDSTTTDTQYF
TRBJ1-1 | NA | NA | TRBV25-1 | TGTGCCAGCAGTGAAGGAGTAGCAGAGGCGACTGAAGCTTTCTTT | CASSEGVAEATEAFF
TRBJ2-2 | NA | NA | TRBV6-5 | TGTGCCAGCAGACACGGGACTCTCGGTCCCGGGGAGCTGTTTTTT | CASRHGTLGPGELFF
TRBJ2-1 | NA | TRBD1 | TRBV9 | TGTGCCAGCAGCGTAGTCCCCGGGGGACAGGGATTCTACAATGAGCAGTTCTTC | CASSVVPGGQGFYNEQFF
TRBJ1-1 | few | NA | TRBV18 | TGTGCCAGCTCACCAATATGGGCCACTGAAGCTTTCTTT | CASSPIWATEAFF
TRBJ1-2 | NA | NA | TRBV6-5 | TGTGCCAGCGTTCGACAGGTTTCGGCTAACTATGGCTACACCTTC | CASVRQVSANYGYTF